Sequencing of this T cell receptor beta chain was carried out in a study of blood T cell repertoires in COVID-19. Everyone who took part was about 18 to 90 years old, and they came from 24 US areas. TCRdb's table, derived via immunoSEQ multiplex PCR, lists solely in-frame clones and lacks some. The sample carries approximately 170,000 clones, about 85% recorded once. There are 13 residues in the CDR3. V was cut by 5 bases and J by 6 bases, with 11 bases left in between. Germline V gene sequence: CDR1 SGHNT, CDR2 YENEEA. This receptor was taken from a woman between 50 and 59 years old who had recovered from COVID-19. The sequencing input was PBMCs or T cells enriched from blood (not recorded which). The V call is TRBV11-3, the J call TRBJ2-1; D possibly corresponds to TRBD2 (6 bases). CDR3 residues: CASSPWDSNEQFF. CDR3 sequence (DNA): TGTGCCAGCAGCCCATGGGACTCCAATGAGCAGTTCTTC.